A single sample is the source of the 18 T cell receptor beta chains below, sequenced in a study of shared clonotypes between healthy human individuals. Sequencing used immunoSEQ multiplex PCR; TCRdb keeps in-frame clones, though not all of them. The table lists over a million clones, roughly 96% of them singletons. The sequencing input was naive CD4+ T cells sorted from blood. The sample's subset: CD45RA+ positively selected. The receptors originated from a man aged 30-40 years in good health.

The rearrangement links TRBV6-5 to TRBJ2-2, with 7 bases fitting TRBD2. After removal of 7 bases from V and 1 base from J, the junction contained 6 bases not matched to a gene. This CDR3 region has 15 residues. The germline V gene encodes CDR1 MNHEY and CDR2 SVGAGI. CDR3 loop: CASTRLALNTGELFF. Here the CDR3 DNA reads TGTGCCAGCACCCGACTAGCCCTGAACACCGGGGAGCTGTTTTTT.

CDR3 nucleotide sequence: TGTGCCAGTAGTACTCCCTTAAGGGGTGAAGGCTATGGCTACACCTTC. Protein: CASSTPLRGEGYGYTF. The gene calls are TRBV19 and TRBJ1-2; D may be TRBD1 (5 bases). V lost 4 bases to trimming and J lost 4 bases, with 19 bases between them. The CDR3 extends over 16 amino acids. In germline, CDR1 is LNHDA, CDR2 SQIVND (reference sequence).

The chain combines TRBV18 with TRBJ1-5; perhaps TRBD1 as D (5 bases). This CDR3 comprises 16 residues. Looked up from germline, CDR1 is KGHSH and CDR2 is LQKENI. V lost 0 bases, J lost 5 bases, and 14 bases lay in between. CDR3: CASSPPGPAAYQPQHF. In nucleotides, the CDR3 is TGTGCCAGCTCACCACCGGGGCCCGCCGCCTATCAGCCCCAGCATTTT.

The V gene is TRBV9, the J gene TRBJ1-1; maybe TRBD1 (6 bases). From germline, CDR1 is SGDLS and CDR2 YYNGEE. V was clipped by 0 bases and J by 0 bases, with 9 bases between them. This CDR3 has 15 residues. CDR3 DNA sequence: TGTGCCAGCAGCGTAGCACAGGGAATGAACACTGAAGCTTTCTTT. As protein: CASSVAQGMNTEAFF. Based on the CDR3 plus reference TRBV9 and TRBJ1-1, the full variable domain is DSGVTQTPKHLITATGQRVTLRCSPRSGDLSVYWYQQSLDQGLQFLIQYYNGEERAKGNILERFSAQQFPDLHSELNLSSLELGDSALYFCASSVAQGMNTEAFFGQGTRLTVV.

Here the CDR3 reads CASSSIKQQGTGNTIYF. CDR3 sequence (DNA): TGTGCCAGCAGCTCAATAAAACAACAGGGAACTGGAAACACCATATATTTT. The chain couples TRBV11-2 to TRBJ1-3; TRBD1 might be the D (6 bases). V lost 4 bases to trimming and J lost 2 bases, with 18 bases between them. CDR3 size: 17 residues. The germline V gene encodes CDR1 SGHAT and CDR2 FQNNGV.

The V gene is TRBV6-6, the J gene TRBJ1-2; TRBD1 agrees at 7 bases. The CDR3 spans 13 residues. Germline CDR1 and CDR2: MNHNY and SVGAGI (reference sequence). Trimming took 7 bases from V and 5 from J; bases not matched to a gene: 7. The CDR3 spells CASKGPGGYGYTF. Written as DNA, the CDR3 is TGTGCCAGCAAAGGTCCAGGGGGATATGGCTACACCTTC.

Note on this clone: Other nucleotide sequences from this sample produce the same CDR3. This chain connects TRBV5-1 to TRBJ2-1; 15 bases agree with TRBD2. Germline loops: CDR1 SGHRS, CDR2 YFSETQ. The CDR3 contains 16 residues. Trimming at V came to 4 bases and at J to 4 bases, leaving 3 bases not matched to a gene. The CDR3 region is CASSHGLAGGYNEQFF. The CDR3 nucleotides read TGCGCCAGCAGCCACGGACTAGCGGGGGGGTACAATGAGCAGTTCTTC.

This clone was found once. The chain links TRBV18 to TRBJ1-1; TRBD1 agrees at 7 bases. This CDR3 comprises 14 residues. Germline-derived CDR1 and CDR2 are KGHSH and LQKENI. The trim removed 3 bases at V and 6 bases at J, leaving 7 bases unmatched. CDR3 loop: CASSPTGSGSEAFF. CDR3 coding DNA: TGTGCCAGCTCACCGACAGGGTCGGGTTCTGAAGCTTTCTTT.

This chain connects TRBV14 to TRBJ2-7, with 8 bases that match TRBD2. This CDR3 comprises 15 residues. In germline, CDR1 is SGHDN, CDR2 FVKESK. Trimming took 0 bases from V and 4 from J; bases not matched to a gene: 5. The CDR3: CASSQDGGRFYEQYF. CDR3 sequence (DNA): TGTGCCAGCAGCCAAGACGGCGGGAGGTTTTACGAGCAGTACTTC.

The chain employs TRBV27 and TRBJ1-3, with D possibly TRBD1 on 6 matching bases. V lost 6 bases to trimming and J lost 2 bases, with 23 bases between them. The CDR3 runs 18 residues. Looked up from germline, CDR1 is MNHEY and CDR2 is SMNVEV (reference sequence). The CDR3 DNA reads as TGTGCCAGCAGCCCCTACACCACAGGGTTGGGGCCTGGAAACACCATATATTTT. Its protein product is CASSPYTTGLGPGNTIYF.

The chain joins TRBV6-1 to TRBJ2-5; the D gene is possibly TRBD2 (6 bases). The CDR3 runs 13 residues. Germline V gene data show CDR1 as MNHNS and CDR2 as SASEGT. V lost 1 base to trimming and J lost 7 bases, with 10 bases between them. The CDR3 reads CASSEELAATQYF. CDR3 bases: TGTGCCAGCAGTGAAGAGTTAGCGGCGACCCAGTACTTC.

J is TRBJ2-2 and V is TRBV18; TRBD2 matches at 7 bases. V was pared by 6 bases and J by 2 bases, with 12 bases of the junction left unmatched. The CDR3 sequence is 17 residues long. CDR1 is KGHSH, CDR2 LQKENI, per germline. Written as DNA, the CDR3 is TGTGCCAGCTCCCCAACCCTAGCGGCTTTTAACACCGGGGAGCTGTTTTTT. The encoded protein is CASSPTLAAFNTGELFF.

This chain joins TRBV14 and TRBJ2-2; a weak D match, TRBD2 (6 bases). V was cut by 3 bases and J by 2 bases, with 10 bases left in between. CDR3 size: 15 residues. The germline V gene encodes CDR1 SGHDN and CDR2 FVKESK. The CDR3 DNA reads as TGTGCCAGCAGCCATCGGCGGGGAAACACCGGGGAGCTGTTTTTT. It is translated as CASSHRRGNTGELFF.

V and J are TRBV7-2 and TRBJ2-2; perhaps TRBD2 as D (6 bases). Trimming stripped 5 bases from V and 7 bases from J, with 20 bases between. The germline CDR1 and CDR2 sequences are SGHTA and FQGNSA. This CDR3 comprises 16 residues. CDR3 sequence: CASSPQVGLLLGELFF. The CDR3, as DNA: TGTGCCAGCAGCCCTCAGGTGGGACTTCTACTCGGGGAGCTGTTTTTT.

This chain's CDR3 is CASSRTAGPPSDEQYF. For the CDR3, the DNA is TGTGCCAGCAGCCGCACAGCGGGACCCCCCTCGGACGAGCAGTACTTC. The chain carries TRBV5-4 and TRBJ2-7; TRBD2 matches at 7 bases. This CDR3 is 16 amino acids long. Germline V gene sequence: CDR1 SGHNT, CDR2 YYREEE (reference sequence). Germline trimming cut 4 bases from V and 5 bases from J; bases unmatched to any gene: 15. Together with reference TRBV5-4 and TRBJ2-7, the CDR3 gives the full variable domain: ETGVTQSPTHLIKTRGQQVTLRCSSQSGHNTVSWYQQALGQGPQFIFQYYREEENGRGNFPPRFSGLQFPNYSSELNVNALELDDSALYLCASSRTAGPPSDEQYFGPGTRLTVT.

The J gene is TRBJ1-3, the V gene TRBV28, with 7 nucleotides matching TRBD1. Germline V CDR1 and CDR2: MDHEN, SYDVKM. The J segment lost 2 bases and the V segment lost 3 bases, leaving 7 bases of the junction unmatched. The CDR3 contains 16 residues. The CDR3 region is CASSLWDSLPGNTIYF. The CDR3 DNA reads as TGTGCCAGCAGTTTGTGGGACAGCCTTCCTGGAAACACCATATATTTT.

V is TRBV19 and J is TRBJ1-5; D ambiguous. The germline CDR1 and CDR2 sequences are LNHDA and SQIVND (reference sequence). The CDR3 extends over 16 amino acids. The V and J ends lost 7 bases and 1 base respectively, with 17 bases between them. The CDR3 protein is CASKGRGLGSNQPQHF. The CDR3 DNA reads TGTGCCAGTAAGGGCCGGGGTCTCGGGAGCAATCAGCCCCAGCATTTT.

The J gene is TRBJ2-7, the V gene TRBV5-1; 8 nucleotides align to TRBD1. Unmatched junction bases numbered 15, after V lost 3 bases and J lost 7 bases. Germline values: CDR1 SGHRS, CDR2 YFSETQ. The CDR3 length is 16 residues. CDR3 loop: CASSSLTGAIGGEQYF. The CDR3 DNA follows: TGCGCCAGCAGCTCTCTGACAGGGGCCATAGGAGGGGAGCAGTACTTC.